A selection of T cell receptor beta chains follows, all from one sample in a study of long-term antiretroviral therapy in people with HIV. Data came from immunoSEQ multiplex PCR; TCRdb stores just in-frame clones and leaves some out. The sample consists of under 45,000 clones, 94% of them appearing once. Sequencing was performed on unsorted PBMCs, taken more than 5 years after starting antiretroviral therapy. These receptors were taken from a woman in her fifties or sixties with HIV. Each CDR3 is given with its conserved first and last residue. D genes are given only for firm matches. Clone size is stated in some rows and not others, as once, few, many or a class when expanded.

DNA: TGTGCCAGCAGCTTAGCGGGGGCGGGGAGCTACAATGAGCAGTTCTTC
CDR3: CASSLAGAGSYNEQFF
size: -
V: TRBV11-1
J: TRBJ2-1
D: -

DNA: TGTGCCAGCAGCTTAGGGAAGGACGGGACAGGGTTGGGAAACACCATATATTTT
CDR3: CASSLGKDGTGLGNTIYF
size: -
V: TRBV7-2
J: TRBJ1-3
D: TRBD1

DNA: TGTGCCAGCAGTTACGGAGGGGAAGGCTACACCTTC
CDR3: CASSYGGEGYTF
size: -
V: TRBV6-6
J: TRBJ1-2
D: -

DNA: TGTGCCAGCAGTTGGGGGTCAGGGGAAGCTTTCTTT
CDR3: CASSWGSGEAFF
size: -
V: TRBV27
J: TRBJ1-1
D: -

DNA: TGTGCCAGCAGCCCGGGGTCCGGGAACTATGGCTACACCTTC
CDR3: CASSPGSGNYGYTF
size: -
V: TRBV7-3
J: TRBJ1-2
D: -

DNA: TGTGCCAGCAGTTCACAACAGGTTTATAATTCACCCCTCCACTTT
CDR3: CASSSQQVYNSPLHF
size: -
V: TRBV27
J: TRBJ1-6
D: -

DNA: TGTGCCAGCAGTTACCGGGGACAGGGCAACGAGCAGTACTTC
CDR3: CASSYRGQGNEQYF
size: -
V: TRBV6-5
J: TRBJ2-7
D: TRBD1

DNA: TGTGCCAGCAGCTTAGAGGGCGGTTCCTACGAGCAGTACTTC
CDR3: CASSLEGGSYEQYF
size: -
V: TRBV11-3
J: TRBJ2-7
D: -

DNA: TGTGCCAGCAGTGAAGCGCTAGTTAGAGACGAGCAGTACTTC
CDR3: CASSEALVRDEQYF
size: once
V: TRBV2
J: TRBJ2-7
D: -

DNA: TGTGCCAGCAGCCAGGAATGGGTGGACAGGGGAGGAGATACGCAGTATTTT
CDR3: CASSQEWVDRGGDTQYF
size: -
V: TRBV14
J: TRBJ2-3
D: TRBD1